One and the same sample provided the 12 T cell receptor beta chains below, sequenced in a study of blood T cell repertoires in COVID-19. The data were produced by immunoSEQ multiplex PCR, yet TCRdb's version contains in-frame clones alone and is incomplete. The sample contains around 280,000 clones, 70% to 90% of which appear only once. The sample was peripheral blood. The receptors were sampled from a man aged 65 to 79 with acute or convalescent COVID-19.

V is TRBV9 and J is TRBJ2-2, with 8 bases that match TRBD1. The ends lost 4 bases at V and 6 bases at J; junction bases unmatched: 5. Per the germline V gene, CDR1 is SGDLS and CDR2 is YYNGEE. The CDR3 is made up of 14 amino acids. CDR3 bases: TGTGCCAGCAGCTTGAACAGGGGGTCCGGGGAGCTGTTTTTT. It encodes CASSLNRGSGELFF.

This chain links TRBV15 with TRBJ2-1; D perhaps matches TRBD1 (6 bases). Germline V gene sequence: CDR1 LNHNV, CDR2 YYDKDF (reference sequence). Trimming shortened V by 5 bases and J by 0 bases, and 14 bases separated the two germline ends. The CDR3 has 16 residues. This CDR3 reads CATSYGGISSYNEQFF. The CDR3 DNA follows: TGTGCCACCAGCTATGGGGGCATCAGCTCCTACAATGAGCAGTTCTTC.

This clone appeared a few times. V and J are TRBV5-1 and TRBJ2-5; 8 positions agree with TRBD1. V lost 4 bases to trimming and J lost 4 bases; unmatched junction nucleotides: 6. The germline V gene has CDR1 SGHRS and CDR2 YFSETQ. The CDR3 length is 14 residues. The CDR3 DNA is TGCGCCAGCAGCCCCCAGGGGGCGTCAGAGACCCAGTACTTC. It specifies CASSPQGASETQYF.

This clone was observed a single time. V usage is TRBV12-5 and J usage is TRBJ2-1; D is perhaps TRBD2 (6 bases). Germline V gene data show CDR1 as LGHNT and CDR2 as FRNRAP. Between the trimmed V and J ends, which lost 5 bases and 3 bases, there was a span of 23 bases. The length of the CDR3 is 18 residues. CDR3 nucleotides: TGTGCTAGTGGTCCCAATCCTGCGGGGCGGGTCAGCTACAATGAGCAGTTCTTC. Translation: CASGPNPAGRVSYNEQFF.

V is TRBV24-1 and J is TRBJ2-7; 7 nucleotides match TRBD1. Trimming at V came to 5 bases and at J to 0 bases, leaving 6 bases not matched to a gene. The CDR3 contains 15 residues. Germline V gene data show CDR1 as KGHDR and CDR2 as SFDVKD. CDR3 nucleotides: TGTGCCACCAGTGCCTCTCGGGACAGCTCCTACGAGCAGTACTTC. Translation gives CATSASRDSSYEQYF.

The CDR3 spells CASSSNYYGYTF. The CDR3 DNA sequence: TGTGCCAGCAGTTCGAACTACTATGGCTACACCTTC. V gene TRBV12-3 or TRBV12-4 combines with J gene TRBJ1-2; no clear D. The CDR3 has 12 residues. The germline V and J ends were trimmed by 4 bases and 3 bases, with 6 bases remaining between them.

This clone showed up just once. The rearrangement uses TRBV12-3 or TRBV12-4 and TRBJ2-3; 7 positions match TRBD2. This CDR3 is built from 12 residues. Trimming took 10 bases from V and 7 from J; bases not matched to a gene: 8. The CDR3 coding sequence is TGTGCCACCCAAGCGGGACCCTATACGCAGTATTTT. Its translation: CATQAGPYTQYF.

Comment on this clone: Distinct nucleotide sequences in the sample also encode this CDR3. V usage is TRBV9 and J usage is TRBJ2-2; D possibly corresponds to TRBD1 (5 bases). CDR1 is SGDLS, CDR2 YYNGEE, per germline. The V end lost 0 bases, the J end lost 4 bases, and 7 bases lay between the germline ends. The CDR3 is made up of 14 amino acids. The CDR3 spells CASSVGTLTGELFF. The CDR3 nucleotides are TGTGCCAGCAGCGTAGGGACACTCACCGGGGAGCTGTTTTTT. Complete variable domain (other parts from reference TRBV9 and TRBJ2-2): DSGVTQTPKHLITATGQRVTLRCSPRSGDLSVYWYQQSLDQGLQFLIQYYNGEERAKGNILERFSAQQFPDLHSELNLSSLELGDSALYFCASSVGTLTGELFFGEGSRLTVL.

The chain combines TRBV24-1 with TRBJ2-5, with 12 bases identical to TRBD2. Trimming took 4 bases from V and 5 from J; bases not matched to a gene: 13. The CDR3 sequence is 18 residues long. Per the germline V gene, CDR1 is KGHDR and CDR2 is SFDVKD. The CDR3 sequence is CATSEHPSGGGLRETQYF. CDR3 DNA sequence: TGTGCCACCAGTGAACATCCTAGCGGGGGGGGCCTACGGGAGACCCAGTACTTC.

J is TRBJ2-7 and V is TRBV21-1; the DNA was not compared with TRBD2, the D call given in the table. TRBV21-1 is tagged as a pseudogene. This CDR3 has 15 residues. The CDR3 spells CASSKITSGLYEQYF. The CDR3 DNA is TGTGCCAGCAGCAAAATAACTAGCGGTTTATACGAGCAGTACTTC.

This clone was seen a few times. This chain connects TRBV19 to TRBJ2-2; TRBD1 matches 7 bases. This CDR3 comprises 15 residues. J lost 4 bases, V lost 1 base, and 3 bases had no gene match. Germline CDR1 and CDR2: LNHDA and SQIVND (reference sequence). The CDR3 nucleotides are TGTGCCAGTAGTATAGGAACAGGGGTCACCGGGGAGCTGTTTTTT. This translates into CASSIGTGVTGELFF.

V usage is TRBV20-1 and J usage is TRBJ1-6; D might be TRBD1 (5 bases). With 3 bases removed from V and 1 base from J, the gap between germline ends came to 10 bases. Germline CDR1 reads DFQATT; CDR2 reads SNEGSKA (reference sequence). This CDR3 has 15 residues. The CDR3 loop is CSASAGQSYNSPLHF. CDR3 coding DNA: TGCAGTGCTAGTGCTGGACAATCCTATAATTCACCCCTCCACTTT.